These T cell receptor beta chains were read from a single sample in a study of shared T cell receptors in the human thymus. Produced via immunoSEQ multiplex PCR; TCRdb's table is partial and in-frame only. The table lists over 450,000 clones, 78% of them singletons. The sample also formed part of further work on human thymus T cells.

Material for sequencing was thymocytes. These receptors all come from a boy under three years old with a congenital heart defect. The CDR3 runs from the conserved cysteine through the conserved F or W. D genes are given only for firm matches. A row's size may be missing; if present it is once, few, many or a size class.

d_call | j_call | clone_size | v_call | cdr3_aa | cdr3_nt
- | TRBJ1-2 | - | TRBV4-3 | CASSQGGPFQNYGYTF | TGCGCCAGCAGCCAAGGGGGGCCTTTTCAAAACTATGGCTACACCTTC
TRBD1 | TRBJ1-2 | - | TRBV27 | CASSLGTGKLPYGYTF | TGTGCCAGCAGTTTAGGGACAGGGAAATTGCCTTATGGCTACACCTTC
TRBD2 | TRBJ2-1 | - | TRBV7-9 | CASSLDGPGGNEQFF | TGTGCCAGCAGCTTAGATGGCCCGGGGGGGAATGAGCAGTTCTTC
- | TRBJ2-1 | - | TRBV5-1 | CASSFPSREARNEQFF | TGCGCCAGCAGCTTCCCCAGCAGGGAGGCGAGGAATGAGCAGTTCTTC
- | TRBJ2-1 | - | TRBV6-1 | CASTPPRAYNEQFF | TGTGCCAGCACCCCCCCGAGAGCCTACAATGAGCAGTTCTTC
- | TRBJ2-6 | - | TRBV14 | CASSQSHGGRISGANVLTF | TGTGCCAGCAGCCAAAGCCACGGGGGTCGTATCTCTGGGGCCAACGTCCTGACTTTC
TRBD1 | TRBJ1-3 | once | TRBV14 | CASSQPTGISGNTIYF | TGTGCCAGCAGCCAACCGACAGGGATCTCTGGAAACACCATATATTTT
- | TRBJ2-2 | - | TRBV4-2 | CASSPQGGELFF | TGTGCCAGCAGCCCCCAGGGAGGGGAGCTGTTTTTT
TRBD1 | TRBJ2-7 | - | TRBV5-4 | CASTTKQGAEQYF | TGTGCCAGCACCACGAAACAGGGGGCCGAGCAGTACTTC
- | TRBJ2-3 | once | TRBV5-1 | CASSLGDSPTDTQYF | TGCGCCAGCAGCTTGGGAGACTCACCCACAGATACGCAGTATTTT
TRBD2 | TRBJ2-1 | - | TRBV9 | CASSAIGGGYNEQFF | TGTGCCAGCAGCGCCATCGGGGGGGGGTACAATGAGCAGTTCTTC
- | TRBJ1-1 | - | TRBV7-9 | CASSPSGKRGEAFF | TGTGCCAGCAGCCCCTCGGGGAAGCGTGGTGAAGCTTTCTTT
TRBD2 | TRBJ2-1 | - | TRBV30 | CAWSRRPSGPPNEQFF | TGCGCCTGGAGCCGGCGGCCTAGCGGTCCCCCCAATGAGCAGTTCTTC
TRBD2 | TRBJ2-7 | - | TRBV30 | CAWSGTGFYGGVAYEQYF | TGTGCCTGGAGTGGTACCGGGTTCTACGGGGGGGTGGCCTACGAGCAGTACTTC